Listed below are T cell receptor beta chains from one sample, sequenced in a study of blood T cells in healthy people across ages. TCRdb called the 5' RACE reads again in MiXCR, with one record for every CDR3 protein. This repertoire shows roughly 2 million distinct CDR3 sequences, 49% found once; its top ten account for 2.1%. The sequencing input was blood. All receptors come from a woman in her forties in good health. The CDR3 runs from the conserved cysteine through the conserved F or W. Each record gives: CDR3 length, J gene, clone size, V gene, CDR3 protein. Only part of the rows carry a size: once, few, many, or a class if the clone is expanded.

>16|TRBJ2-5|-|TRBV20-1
CSARDYGRGGKETQYF
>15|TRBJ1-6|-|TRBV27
CASAPFGALGSPLHF
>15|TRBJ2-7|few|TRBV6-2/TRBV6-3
CASSYSRSASYEQYF
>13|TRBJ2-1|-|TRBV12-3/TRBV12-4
CASSGAGMNEQFF
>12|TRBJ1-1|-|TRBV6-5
CASTGYSTEAFF
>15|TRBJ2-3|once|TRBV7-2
CASSLDKGGGFVEYF
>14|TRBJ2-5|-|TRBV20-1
CSARDVQGWETQYF
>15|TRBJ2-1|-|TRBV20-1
CSAPPPDRGYNEQFF
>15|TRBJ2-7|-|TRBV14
CASSHQNGEYKTQYF
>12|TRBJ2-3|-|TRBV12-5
CASEDLTDTQYF
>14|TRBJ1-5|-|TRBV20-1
CSATQQAPNQPQHF
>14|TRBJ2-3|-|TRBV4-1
CASSSPQNTDTQYF
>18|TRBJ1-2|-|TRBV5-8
CASSERLHRDRGFHGYTF
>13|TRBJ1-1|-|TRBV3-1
CASSQRVGPGAFF
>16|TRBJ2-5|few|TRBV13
CASSTRDSFREETQYF
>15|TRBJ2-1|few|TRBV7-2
CASSLRRVRYNEQFF
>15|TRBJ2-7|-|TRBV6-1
CASSGGLAPSYEQYF
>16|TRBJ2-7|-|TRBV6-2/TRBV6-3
CASSWGPGLVVYEQYF
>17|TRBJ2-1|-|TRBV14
CASSRHLLAGGYNEQFF
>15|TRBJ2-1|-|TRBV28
CASSLSAGRANEQFF
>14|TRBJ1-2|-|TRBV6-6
CASNLVQGNYGYTF
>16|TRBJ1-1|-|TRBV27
CASSSSPGFLNTEAFF
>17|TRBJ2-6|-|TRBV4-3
CASSQGLRFSGANVLTF
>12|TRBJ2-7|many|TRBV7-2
CASTGGSYEQYF
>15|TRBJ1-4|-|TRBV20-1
CSAIRGLATNEKLFF
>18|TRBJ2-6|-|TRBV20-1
CSAKPQGARFSGANVLTF
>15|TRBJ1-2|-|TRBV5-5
CASTSHSGANYGYTF
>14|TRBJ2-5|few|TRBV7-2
CASSFGQVPETQYF
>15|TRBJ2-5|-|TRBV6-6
CASSYPDTHQETQYF
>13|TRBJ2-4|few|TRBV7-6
CASSTRPAAAQYF
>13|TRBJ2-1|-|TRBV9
CASSVAVYNEQFF
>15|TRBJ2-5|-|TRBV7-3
CASSPRQGSGETQYF
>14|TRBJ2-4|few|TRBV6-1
CASSEDRAYDIQYF
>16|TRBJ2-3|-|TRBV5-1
CASSLGPDKNTDTQYF
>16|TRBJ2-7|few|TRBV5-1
CASSFGQGAPLAEQYF
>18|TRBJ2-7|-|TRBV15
CATSRERKLGLMTYEQYF
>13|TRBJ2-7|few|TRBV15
CATSSQGLHEQYF